These 21 T cell receptor beta chains were all obtained from the same sample, sequenced in a study of blood T cell repertoires in COVID-19. Profiled with immunoSEQ multiplex PCR; TCRdb holds only in-frame clones, not every one. The sample has about 83,000 clones; approximately 85% are singletons. The sequenced material came from peripheral blood. The receptors stem from a man between 50 and 59 years old with active COVID-19.

V is TRBV9 and J is TRBJ2-7, with 7 bases that match TRBD2. Looked up from germline, CDR1 is SGDLS and CDR2 is YYNGEE. There are 15 residues in the CDR3. V dropped 0 bases and J dropped 3; count of bases not matched to a gene: 6. CDR3 sequence (DNA): TGTGCCAGCAGCGTAGAAGCGGGATCGAGCTACGAGCAGTACTTC. It specifies CASSVEAGSSYEQYF.

The CDR3 loop reads CASGRDRTAGELFF. The CDR3 nucleotides read TGTGCCAGCGGAAGAGACAGAACGGCCGGGGAGCTGTTTTTT. V usage is TRBV2 and J usage is TRBJ2-2, with a tentative D call TRBD1 (5 bases). With 8 bases removed from V and 6 bases from J, the gap between germline ends came to 16 bases. There are 14 residues in the CDR3. CDR1 SNHLY and CDR2 FYNNEI come from the germline V gene.

The chain is built from TRBV3-1 (or the pseudogene TRBV3-2) and TRBJ2-7; 12 nucleotides agree with TRBD2. The V and J ends lost 3 bases and 5 bases, in that order; junction bases with no gene match: 11. The CDR3 runs to 17 residues. Germline V lookup: CDR1 LGHDT, CDR2 YNNKEL (reference sequence). The CDR3 DNA reads TGTGCCAGCAGCCACCGAACTAGCGGGAGGACCTTACACGAGCAGTACTTC. This codes for CASSHRTSGRTLHEQYF.

The J gene is TRBJ2-2, the V gene TRBV4-3, with D possibly being TRBD1 (5 bases). Germline V gene data show CDR1 as LGHNA and CDR2 as YSLEER. V was trimmed by 4 bases and J by 7 bases, leaving 16 bases between them. There are 15 residues in the CDR3. The CDR3 DNA sequence: TGCGCCAGCAGCCTGGTTAGACAGAGCCTCGGGGAGCTGTTTTTT. It specifies CASSLVRQSLGELFF.

As concerns this clone: One end of the junction varies from germline; a read error may be responsible. The J gene is TRBJ1-2, the V gene TRBV19; 7 bases fit TRBD1. CDR3 length: 13 amino acids. From germline, CDR1 is LNHDA and CDR2 SQIVND (reference sequence). CDR3 in DNA: TGCGTTAACAAAAGGGGGCGCGACTATGGCTACACCTTC. Amino acids: CVNKRGRDYGYTF.

The chain is built from TRBV11-2 and TRBJ1-6; 7 bases map to TRBD1. This CDR3 region has 15 residues. Germline trimming cut 5 bases from V and 6 bases from J; bases unmatched to any gene: 7. Per germline, CDR1 SGHAT and CDR2 FQNNGV. The CDR3 reads CASSLTGAGNSPLHF. In nucleotides, the CDR3 is TGTGCCAGCAGCCTTACAGGGGCTGGTAATTCACCCCTCCACTTT.

The rearrangement uses TRBV6-2 or TRBV6-3 and TRBJ1-4, with a possible D match to TRBD1 (6 bases). Germline values: CDR1 MNHEY, CDR2 SVGEGT. The CDR3 is 14 residues long. Trimming shortened V by 5 bases and J by 7 bases, and 14 bases separated the two germline ends. Here the CDR3 DNA reads TGTGCCAGCAGTCCCCACCGGACAGTTGAAAAACTGTTTTTT. Translated, it gives CASSPHRTVEKLFF.

J is TRBJ1-5 and V is TRBV5-1; 7 bases line up with TRBD1. Germline assignment: CDR1 SGHRS and CDR2 YFSETQ. With V trimmed by 0 bases and J by 5 bases, 8 bases remained unmatched. This CDR3 is built from 16 residues. The CDR3 nucleotides are TGCGCCAGCAGCTTGGTGCCAGGGGGTTTTGATCAGCCCCAGCATTTT. It specifies CASSLVPGGFDQPQHF.

This chain links TRBV7-2 with TRBJ1-1; 7 positions agree with TRBD1. From germline, CDR1 is SGHTA and CDR2 FQGNSA. The CDR3 runs to 16 residues. The V gene end was trimmed by 5 bases and the J gene end by 7 bases; junction bases not matched to a gene: 16. The CDR3 reads CASSLQPDRLSNEAFF. The CDR3 DNA sequence: TGTGCCAGCAGCCTACAACCGGACAGGTTGAGTAATGAAGCTTTCTTT.

This chain links TRBV5-1 with TRBJ1-1; 9 bases map to TRBD1. Germline V gene sequence: CDR1 SGHRS, CDR2 YFSETQ. The junction had 16 bases not matched to a gene; V was cut back by 4 bases and J by 6 bases. The CDR3 consists of 17 residues. The CDR3 region has the DNA TGCGCCAGCAGCCCTTCCCCAGGAGCGGGACAGGGCGCTGAAGCTTTCTTT. It specifies CASSPSPGAGQGAEAFF.

In this sample, this clone turned up once. The chain joins TRBV19 to TRBJ2-7; 8 positions agree with TRBD1. V dropped 5 bases and J dropped 0; count of bases not matched to a gene: 9. Per the germline V gene, CDR1 is LNHDA and CDR2 is SQIVND (reference sequence). The CDR3 length is 16 residues. CDR3 sequence (DNA): TGTGCCAGTAGTCCCTCGGGTCAGGGGGCCTCCTACGAGCAGTACTTC. This gives the protein CASSPSGQGASYEQYF.

V gene TRBV5-1 combines with J gene TRBJ2-7; TRBD2 is a possible D gene (6 bases). Deletions cut 1 base from V and 2 bases from J, with 16 bases between. CDR1 is SGHRS and CDR2 is YFSETQ in the germline V gene. This CDR3 is 16 amino acids long. CDR3 nucleotide sequence: TGCGCCAGCAGCTTGCAGGGAGGTCCCACAACCTACGAGCAGTACTTC. Its protein product is CASSLQGGPTTYEQYF.

The chain is built from TRBV6-5 and TRBJ2-7; TRBD1 aligns across 7 bases. This CDR3 region has 12 residues. The trim removed 6 bases at V and 6 bases at J, leaving 5 bases unmatched. Germline assignment: CDR1 MNHEY and CDR2 SVGAGI. The CDR3 loop reads CASSPTGTEQYF. The CDR3 bases are TGTGCCAGCAGCCCGACAGGGACCGAGCAGTACTTC.

The chain uses TRBV24-1 and TRBJ1-1; D is unresolved. The CDR3 consists of 13 residues. The germline V and J ends were trimmed by 1 base and 2 bases, with 4 bases remaining between them. The V gene's germline CDR1 is KGHDR and CDR2 SFDVKD. CDR3 coding DNA: TGTGCCACCAGTGATTTCCCTAACACTGAAGCTTTCTTT. Translated, it gives CATSDFPNTEAFF.

The chain employs TRBV18 and TRBJ2-7; the D gene is possibly TRBD2 (5 bases). The V and J ends lost 6 bases and 4 bases respectively, with 16 bases between them. Germline CDR1 KGHSH, CDR2 LQKENI. The CDR3 covers 14 residues. CDR3 in amino acids: CASSPNQSGYEQYF. For the CDR3, the DNA is TGTGCCAGCTCTCCAAACCAATCGGGGTACGAGCAGTACTTC.

The V and J genes are TRBV6-1 and TRBJ2-1; a possible D gene is TRBD2 (5 bases). The CDR3 runs to 16 residues. Germline V CDR1 and CDR2: MNHNS, SASEGT. V lost 2 bases and J 2 bases, leaving 13 bases between the germline ends. The CDR3 nucleotides are TGTGCCAGCAGTGAAAGCGGTCTAGCTCCCTACAATGAGCAGTTCTTC. Protein product: CASSESGLAPYNEQFF.

This chain connects TRBV19 to TRBJ1-2, with TRBD1 as a possible D gene (6 bases). Trimming cost V 5 bases and J 6 bases, with 19 bases left between them. The CDR3 runs 15 residues. Germline loops: CDR1 LNHDA, CDR2 SQIVND (reference sequence). Here the CDR3 reads CASSLSQGTTDGYTF. CDR3 nucleotide sequence: TGTGCCAGTAGTCTATCTCAGGGGACGACCGATGGCTACACCTTC.

This chain uses TRBV24-1 with TRBJ2-2, with D perhaps TRBD2 (6 bases). V lost 5 bases and J 6 bases, leaving 12 bases between the germline ends. This CDR3 contains 14 residues. Per germline, CDR1 KGHDR and CDR2 SFDVKD. This chain's CDR3 is CATSVPGGSGELFF. CDR3 bases: TGTGCCACCAGTGTACCCGGGGGATCCGGGGAGCTGTTTTTT.

The table lists this clone with a count of one. V is TRBV2 and J is TRBJ1-1; possibly TRBD1 for D (6 bases). Trimming took off 5 bases at V and 2 bases at J, with 9 bases between the two ends. The germline V gene has CDR1 SNHLY and CDR2 FYNNEI. The CDR3 contains 13 residues. This CDR3 is CASSQQGNTEAFF. CDR3 DNA sequence: TGTGCCAGCAGTCAACAGGGAAACACTGAAGCTTTCTTT.

This rearrangement joins TRBV4-1 to TRBJ1-1; D unclear. From germline, CDR1 is MGHRA and CDR2 YSYEKL. The V and J ends lost 0 bases and 9 bases respectively, with 11 bases between them. The CDR3 has 13 residues. This CDR3 is CASSQDTVLKAFF. In DNA form, the CDR3 reads TGCGCCAGCAGCCAAGATACGGTCCTCAAAGCTTTCTTT.

The chain combines TRBV7-8 with TRBJ1-4; the D is unclear. The germline CDR1 and CDR2 sequences are SGHVS and FQNEAQ. The CDR3 spans 17 residues. Trimming took 1 base from V and 8 from J, leaving 20 bases between them. The CDR3 DNA reads as TGTGCCAGCAGCTTAGGTCTACTGGCCAACCGGAGGGAAAAACTGTTTTTT. Amino acid sequence: CASSLGLLANRREKLFF.